A single sample is the source of the 21 T cell receptor beta chains below, sequenced in a study of blood T cell repertoires in COVID-19. Using immunoSEQ multiplex PCR, the repertoire was profiled, and TCRdb retains in-frame clones only, with some absent. This table holds approximately 350,000 clones, about nine tenths found once. The sample taken for sequencing was peripheral blood. These receptors all stem from a woman aged 70 to 79 with COVID-19, enrolled during active disease.

The sample holds one count of this clone. The rearrangement uses TRBV5-6 and TRBJ1-4, with TRBD1 matching over 7 bases. Germline V gene sequence: CDR1 SGHDT, CDR2 YYEEEE. CDR3 length: 14 amino acids. V shed 7 bases, J shed 6 bases, and the junction held 9 bases outside the gene matches. In nucleotides, the CDR3 is TGTGCCAGCTGGAGACAGGGAAGAGATGAAAAACTGTTTTTT. Its protein is CASWRQGRDEKLFF.

The J gene is TRBJ1-4, the V gene TRBV12-3 or TRBV12-4; D not resolved. V was clipped by 7 bases and J by 8 bases, with 14 bases between them. The CDR3 runs to 13 residues. Here the CDR3 reads CASTRILTEKLFF. The DNA for the CDR3 is TGTGCCAGCACCCGAATACTGACAGAAAAACTGTTTTTT.

For the CDR3, the DNA is TGTGCCAGCAGCGAGGGCACTGGGCCCCAGCATTTT. As protein: CASSEGTGPQHF. The gene calls are TRBV11-2 and TRBJ1-5, with D unclear. The CDR3 is 12 amino acids. V gave up 5 bases and J gave up 9 bases, with 11 bases separating them. In germline, CDR1 is SGHAT, CDR2 FQNNGV.

The chain carries TRBV19 and TRBJ1-1; D may be TRBD1 (6 bases). V was trimmed by 10 bases and J by 1 base, leaving 10 bases between them. CDR3 length: 12 residues. CDR1 and CDR2 (germline): LNHDA, SQIVND (reference sequence). As DNA, the CDR3 is TGTGCCACTAAACAGGGGAACACTGAAGCTTTCTTT. Translating it yields CATKQGNTEAFF.

The chain links TRBV3-1 (or the pseudogene TRBV3-2) to TRBJ2-6; a possible D gene is TRBD1 (5 bases). The CDR3 runs to 16 residues. Germline V gene data show CDR1 as LGHDT and CDR2 as YNNKEL (reference sequence). V dropped 4 bases and J dropped 0 bases, with 10 bases sitting between them. This CDR3 reads CASSPRGFSGANVLTF. CDR3 DNA sequence: TGTGCCAGCAGCCCTAGGGGTTTCTCTGGGGCCAACGTCCTGACTTTC.

This chain links TRBV7-9 with TRBJ1-2; D might be TRBD1 (5 bases). The CDR3 consists of 15 residues. Germline V gives CDR1 SEHNR, CDR2 FQNEAQ (reference sequence). V was clipped by 2 bases and J by 3 bases, with 13 bases between them. CDR3 residues: CASSLSQGNYYGYTF. In DNA form, the CDR3 reads TGTGCCAGCAGCTTAAGCCAGGGAAACTACTATGGCTACACCTTC. Full variable domain (remainder filled in from reference TRBV7-9 and TRBJ1-2): DTGVSQNPRHKITKRGQNVTFRCDPISEHNRLYWYRQTLGQGPEFLTYFQNEAQLEKSRLLSDRFSAERPKGSFSTLEIQRTEQGDSAMYLCASSLSQGNYYGYTFGSGTRLTVV.

The chain is built from TRBV5-1 and TRBJ1-4; possible D gene TRBD1, 5 bases. V was clipped by 2 bases and J by 4 bases, with 9 bases between them. Germline V lookup: CDR1 SGHRS, CDR2 YFSETQ. The CDR3 runs to 14 residues. The CDR3 nucleotides are TGCGCCAGCAGCTTTGCGGGGGATAATGAAAAACTGTTTTTT. Its translation: CASSFAGDNEKLFF.

V gene TRBV18 combines with J gene TRBJ2-2; TRBD1 is a possible D gene (6 bases). V dropped 4 bases and J dropped 4 bases, with 19 bases sitting between them. CDR1 KGHSH and CDR2 LQKENI come from the germline V gene. The CDR3 is made up of 17 amino acids. CDR3 amino acids: CASSLMTRDMGTGELFF. The DNA for the CDR3 is TGTGCCAGCTCACTAATGACCAGGGACATGGGCACCGGGGAGCTGTTTTTT.

This clone was observed a single time. V is TRBV4-3 and J is TRBJ1-3, with TRBD1 matching over 7 bases. Trimming cost V 1 base and J 2 bases; bases outside gene matches: 17. The CDR3 consists of 20 residues. Per the germline V gene, CDR1 is LGHNA and CDR2 is YSLEER. CDR3 residues: CASSQAARGAIVGTGNTIYF. DNA for the CDR3: TGCGCCAGCAGCCAAGCGGCCAGGGGGGCTATCGTAGGAACTGGAAACACCATATATTTT.

V is TRBV24-1 and J is TRBJ1-2; D perhaps matches TRBD1 (5 bases). Germline V gene lookup returns CDR1 KGHDR and CDR2 SFDVKD. The ends were cut back, 4 bases at V and 6 bases at J, with 5 bases in the middle. The CDR3 runs to 11 residues. CDR3: CATSEGDGYTF. CDR3 sequence (DNA): TGTGCCACCAGTGAAGGGGATGGCTACACCTTC.

The genes are TRBV6-2 or TRBV6-3 and TRBJ1-1, with D perhaps TRBD1 (6 bases). V was pared by 6 bases and J by 1 base, with 27 bases between. CDR3 length: 19 residues. Germline V CDR1 and CDR2: MNHEY, SVGEGT. The CDR3 DNA follows: TGTGCCAGCAGCGCTGCCGGGGGGGGGCGGAAAACTTCGAACACTGAAGCTTTCTTT. It is translated as CASSAAGGGRKTSNTEAFF.

The V gene is TRBV2, the J gene TRBJ2-7; D unclear. V was pared by 5 bases and J by 3 bases, with 8 bases between. There are 12 residues in the CDR3. The germline gives CDR1 SNHLY, CDR2 FYNNEI. The CDR3 here is CASSPGNYEQYF. The DNA of the CDR3 is TGTGCCAGCAGTCCGGGTAACTACGAGCAGTACTTC.

The genes are TRBV5-1 and TRBJ1-4; TRBD1 agrees at 7 bases. Unmatched junction bases numbered 3, after V lost 4 bases and J lost 0 bases. Germline V gene data show CDR1 as SGHRS and CDR2 as YFSETQ. The CDR3 spans 15 residues. CDR3 DNA sequence: TGCGCCAGCAGCATCGACAGGGCAACTAATGAAAAACTGTTTTTT. Translated: CASSIDRATNEKLFF.

This chain connects TRBV28 to TRBJ1-1, with TRBD1 identical over 8 bases. J gave up 5 bases and V 4 bases, and 9 bases lay outside the gene matches. Germline V lookup: CDR1 MDHEN, CDR2 SYDVKM. The CDR3 consists of 15 residues. The CDR3 is CASSSPTGAGTEAFF. DNA for the CDR3: TGTGCCAGCAGTTCGCCGACAGGGGCGGGAACTGAAGCTTTCTTT. Full variable domain (remainder filled in from reference TRBV28 and TRBJ1-1): DVKVTQSSRYLVKRTGEKVFLECVQDMDHENMFWYRQDPGLGLRLIYFSYDVKMKEKGDIPEGYSVSREKKERFSLILESASTNQTSMYLCASSSPTGAGTEAFFGQGTRLTVV.

J is TRBJ1-1 and V is TRBV7-8, with 7 bases that match TRBD1. The length of the CDR3 is 13 residues. The V and J ends lost 0 bases and 11 bases, in that order; junction bases with no gene match: 6. The germline V gene has CDR1 SGHVS and CDR2 FQNEAQ. Here the CDR3 DNA reads TGTGCCAGCAGCTTAGCGACTGACAGGGTGGCTTTCTTT. Protein product: CASSLATDRVAFF. Together with reference TRBV7-8 and TRBJ1-1, the CDR3 gives the full variable domain: GAGVSQSPRYKVAKRGQDVALRCDPISGHVSLFWYQQALGQGPEFLTYFQNEAQLDKSGLPSDRFFAERPEGSVSTLKIQRTQQEDSAVYLCASSLATDRVAFFGQGTRLTVV.

The CDR3 loop reads CASTAGTGGGETQYF. For the CDR3, the DNA is TGCGCCAGCACGGCTGGGACAGGGGGAGGAGAGACCCAGTACTTC. The gene calls are TRBV5-1 and TRBJ2-5, with 11 nucleotides matching TRBD1. Germline values: CDR1 SGHRS, CDR2 YFSETQ. The CDR3 totals 15 residues. Trimming at V came to 6 bases and at J to 4 bases, leaving 8 bases not matched to a gene.

CDR3 bases: TGTGCCAGCGGGGGAGCCTACGAGCAGTACTTC. It encodes CASGGAYEQYF. V and J are TRBV10-3 and TRBJ2-7; 7 bases match TRBD2. Per the germline V gene, CDR1 is ENHRY and CDR2 is SYGVKD. Trimming cost V 10 bases and J 2 bases; bases outside gene matches: 2. CDR3 length: 11 amino acids.

The chain joins TRBV7-6 to TRBJ1-6; D remains unclear. Per germline, CDR1 SGHVS and CDR2 FNYEAQ. This CDR3 is built from 15 residues. Between the trimmed V and J ends, which lost 1 base and 8 bases, there was a span of 12 bases. The CDR3 protein is CASSLGSVADSPLHF. The CDR3 coding sequence is TGTGCCAGCAGCTTAGGTTCTGTAGCAGATTCACCCCTCCACTTT.

This clone occurred a few times. The chain combines TRBV28 with TRBJ1-3, with D tentatively TRBD1 (5 bases). Deletions cut 8 bases from V and 9 bases from J, with 23 bases between. CDR1 is MDHEN and CDR2 is SYDVKM in the germline V gene. The CDR3 length is 15 residues. The CDR3 DNA follows: TGTGCCAGCTCCCTTATCAGGCAGGGAGGGCTCACCATATATTTT. Protein: CASSLIRQGGLTIYF. Filled out from reference TRBV28 and TRBJ1-3, the complete variable domain reads DVKVTQSSRYLVKRTGEKVFLECVQDMDHENMFWYRQDPGLGLRLIYFSYDVKMKEKGDIPEGYSVSREKKERFSLILESASTNQTSMYLCASSLIRQGGLTIYFGEGSWLTVV.

The rearrangement links TRBV2 to TRBJ2-1, with TRBD2 matching over 11 bases. Unmatched junction bases numbered 9, after V lost 11 bases and J lost 3 bases. The CDR3 loop spans 15 amino acids. CDR1 SNHLY and CDR2 FYNNEI come from the germline V gene. CDR3 sequence (DNA): TGTGCCGTGGTAGCGGGGGGGCTTTTCTACAATGAGCAGTTCTTC. It encodes CAVVAGGLFYNEQFF.

The chain couples TRBV6-6 to TRBJ1-2, with D perhaps TRBD1 (5 bases). The CDR3 spans 13 residues. The V gene lost 10 bases and the J gene lost 2 bases, with 14 bases spanning the gap. Germline loops: CDR1 MNHNY, CDR2 SVGAGI (reference sequence). DNA of the CDR3: TGTGCCACCTCGGGGGAAGGGAACTATGGCTACACCTTC. This codes for CATSGEGNYGYTF.